This is a list of T cell receptor beta chains from one sample in a study of cytomegalovirus exposure and HLA in healthy donors. TCRdb's table, derived via immunoSEQ multiplex PCR, lists solely in-frame clones and lacks some. The repertoire consists of about 130,000 clones, with 95% to 96% occurring once and the leading ten covering 1.7%. The sequenced sample consisted of PBMCs. These receptor sequences come from a man younger than 35 in good health and CMV-seronegative. Each CDR3 is given with its conserved first and last residue. Each record gives: V gene, clone size, D gene, J gene, CDR3 protein. A D gene is named only where the DNA matches it firmly. Rows may omit the clone size; those that give it use once, few, many or a size class.

V: TRBV4-1; size: -; D: -; J: TRBJ2-7; CDR3: CASSPPPASREQYF
V: TRBV6-5; size: -; D: -; J: TRBJ1-2; CDR3: CASSLGVKGYTF
V: TRBV11-3; size: -; D: -; J: TRBJ2-5; CDR3: CASSTRLVGTQYF
V: TRBV7-3; size: -; D: -; J: TRBJ2-1; CDR3: CASSPTGVRGEEQFF
V: TRBV15; size: -; D: TRBD1; J: TRBJ1-2; CDR3: CATSRDRGRDYGYTF
V: TRBV5-1; size: -; D: TRBD1; J: TRBJ1-4; CDR3: CASSLTGVDLFF
V: TRBV30; size: -; D: -; J: TRBJ1-2; CDR3: CAWPRGGSYGYTF
V: TRBV16; size: -; D: TRBD2; J: TRBJ2-3; CDR3: CASSQTLAGAGTDTQYF
V: TRBV4-3; size: -; D: -; J: TRBJ1-2; CDR3: CASSQGAGSGGGYTF
V: TRBV28; size: -; D: -; J: TRBJ1-4; CDR3: CASSSRLGTNEKLFF
V: TRBV10-3; size: -; D: TRBD2; J: TRBJ2-7; CDR3: CAISESPSGTYEQYF
V: TRBV6-1; size: -; D: -; J: TRBJ1-5; CDR3: CASSPLYNQPQHF
V: TRBV25-1; size: -; D: TRBD2; J: TRBJ2-5; CDR3: CASSEGRLAGEQETQYF
V: TRBV6-5; size: -; D: -; J: TRBJ2-7; CDR3: CASSPDTGSYEQYF
V: TRBV4-2; size: -; D: TRBD2; J: TRBJ2-7; CDR3: CASSQAAGGFYEQYF
V: TRBV27; size: -; D: -; J: TRBJ2-2; CDR3: CASSLRENTGELFF
V: TRBV7-2; size: -; D: TRBD2; J: TRBJ2-1; CDR3: CASSFGGRAINEQFF
V: TRBV9; size: -; D: -; J: TRBJ2-3; CDR3: CASSVAGVVDTQYF
V: TRBV30; size: -; D: -; J: TRBJ2-1; CDR3: CAWSPRRVQDEQFF
V: TRBV6-5; size: once; D: TRBD1; J: TRBJ1-3; CDR3: CASRGGTGHNTIYF
V: TRBV19; size: -; D: TRBD2; J: TRBJ2-3; CDR3: CASSIGTGGNSDTQYF
V: TRBV27; size: -; D: -; J: TRBJ1-6; CDR3: CASSTVLGSPLHF
V: TRBV13; size: -; D: TRBD1; J: TRBJ2-1; CDR3: CASGWTGVYNEQFF
V: TRBV7-9; size: -; D: TRBD1; J: TRBJ2-7; CDR3: CASSHRDRSNEQYF
V: TRBV7-6; size: -; D: -; J: TRBJ2-5; CDR3: CASSLDDPGGLRETQYF
V: TRBV20-1; size: -; D: -; J: TRBJ2-7; CDR3: CSATSYEQYF
V: TRBV14; size: -; D: TRBD2; J: TRBJ2-1; CDR3: CASSQGTSGRNNEQFF
V: TRBV6-1; size: -; D: -; J: TRBJ2-5; CDR3: CASSDKWSTGLFGETQYF